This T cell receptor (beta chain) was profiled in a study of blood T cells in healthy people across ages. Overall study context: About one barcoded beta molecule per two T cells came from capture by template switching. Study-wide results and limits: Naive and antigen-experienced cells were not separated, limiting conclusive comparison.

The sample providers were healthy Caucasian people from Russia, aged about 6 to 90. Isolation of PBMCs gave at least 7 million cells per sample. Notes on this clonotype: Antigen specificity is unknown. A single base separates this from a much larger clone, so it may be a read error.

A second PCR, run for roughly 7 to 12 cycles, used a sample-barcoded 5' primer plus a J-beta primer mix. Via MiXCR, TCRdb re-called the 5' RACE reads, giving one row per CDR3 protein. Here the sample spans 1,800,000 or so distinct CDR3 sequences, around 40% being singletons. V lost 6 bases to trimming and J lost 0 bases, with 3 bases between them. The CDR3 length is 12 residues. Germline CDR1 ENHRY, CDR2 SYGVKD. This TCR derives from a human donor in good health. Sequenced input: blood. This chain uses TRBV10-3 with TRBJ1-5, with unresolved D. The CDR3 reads CAISNSNQPQHF. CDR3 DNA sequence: TGTGCCATCAGCAATAGCAATCAGCCCCAGCATTTT.